Listed below are T cell receptor beta chains from one sample, sequenced in a study of cytotoxic CD8 clonotypes in ibrutinib-treated CLL. Produced via immunoSEQ multiplex PCR; TCRdb's table is partial and in-frame only. Here the sample spans 250,000 to 350,000 clones, roughly 76% being singletons. This material consisted of PBMCs, taken at disease progression, from a patient treated with ibrutinib. Every receptor here comes from a human donor with chronic lymphocytic leukemia. CDR3s include the opening cysteine and the closing phenylalanine or tryptophan.

V | CDR3
TRBV13 | CASSLGQGNHEQYF
TRBV27 | CASSDRPSGVYGYTF
TRBV6-4 | CASVIVRQETQYF
TRBV5-8 | CASSSQFTTPFYNEQFF
TRBV4-3 | CASSQDPAGEETQYF
TRBV7-2 | CASSLAGGPSSYEQYF
TRBV28 | CASSLDVAGGQPGELFF
TRBV5-1 | CASSSGGLDTQYF
TRBV28 | CASSLALQETQYF
TRBV7-3 | CASSLGLAGGTDTQYF
TRBV5-1 | CASSPTTSGGGSLEQYF
TRBV4-1 | CASSQEWQGNNYGYTF
TRBV2 | CASSEAGGPDEQFF
TRBV5-1 | CASSRGAGELFF
TRBV10-1 | CASSTESAVEQYF
TRBV6-5 | CASRSTGEGYTF
TRBV18 | CASSPPSQGGYGYTF
TRBV19 | CASSISDRPEGTDTQYF
TRBV15 | CATSRVGRVGHNEQFF
TRBV7-9 | CASSNRESYGYTF
TRBV15 | CATSREQGGSYEQYF
TRBV7-8 | CASSPLGGWNEQYF
TRBV29-1 | CSVVHRGLTTNEKLFF
TRBV6-5 | CASRGGTAYQETQYF
TRBV6-6 | CASSYLADTQYF
TRBV5-1 | CASSAHPQGASNSPLHF
TRBV7-2 | CASSLGSSGVTEAFF
TRBV19 | CASAMGLAGLDEQFF
TRBV6-1 | CASSEKGDYGYTF
TRBV7-9 | CASRPGSGSGNTIYF
TRBV11-2 | CASSLAFTLNTEAFF
TRBV6-4 | CASSDSLSPYGYTF
TRBV28 | CASSHQETQYF
TRBV7-9 | CASSARVHHGYTF
TRBV4-3 | CASSQGTGQNGAFF
TRBV5-6 | CASSYGQGVPPLHF
TRBV27 | CASSTPGTSTDTQYF
TRBV5-1 | CASSFDIGLASYNEQFF
TRBV15 | CATSKDRIHQPQHF
TRBV21-1 | CASSEPGLAGGPNTGELFF
TRBV5-1 | CASSLAGSGYEQYF
TRBV4-2 | CASSNPGQGAGGYTF
TRBV6-5 | CASSYSGGNTDTQYF
TRBV5-1 | CASSSTGGPYEQYF
TRBV18 | CASSPTVNTGELFF